This T cell receptor beta chain was sequenced in a study of cytomegalovirus exposure and HLA in healthy donors. This table comes from immunoSEQ multiplex PCR, and its TCRdb copy is limited to in-frame clones, with some not included. The data contain about 240,000 clones, 70% to 90% of them singletons. The CDR3 covers 15 residues. Germline-derived CDR1 and CDR2 are LNHDA and SQIVND (reference sequence). Deletions cut 5 bases from V and 2 bases from J, with 12 bases between. The study, taken as a whole, reports: TCR sequences were mostly rare, though some public TCRs occurred in many donors. One later analysis, an examination of the roughly 130 validation repertoires, found that first-cohort TCR clusters tended to co-occur in them.

This clone occurred once. Its antigen is not identified. Sequenced input: PBMCs. The chain couples TRBV19 to TRBJ2-2; D might be TRBD1 (6 bases). The receptor was isolated from a woman aged 25 to 45 in good health and CMV-seropositive. CDR3 DNA: TGTGCCAGTAGTTCCCCGGGACACAACACCGGGGAGCTGTTTTTT. Translating gives CASSSPGHNTGELFF. Drawing the rest from reference TRBV19 and TRBJ2-2, the complete variable domain is DGGITQSPKYLFRKEGQNVTLSCEQNLNHDAMYWYRQDPGQGLRLIYYSQIVNDFQKGDIAEGYSVSREKKESFPLTVTSAQKNPTAFYLCASSSPGHNTGELFFGEGSRLTVL.